Listed below are T cell receptor beta chains from one sample, sequenced in a study of blood T cell repertoires in COVID-19. This table comes from immunoSEQ multiplex PCR, and its TCRdb copy is limited to in-frame clones, with some not included. Of some 210,000 clones listed, about nine tenths are singletons. Material for sequencing was PBMCs or T cells enriched from blood (not recorded which). The receptors stem from a man younger than 30 with acute COVID-19. Each CDR3 is given with its conserved first and last residue. The order of the fields is J gene, V gene, clone size, D gene, CDR3 DNA, CDR3 protein. A D gene is named only where the DNA matches it firmly. Expanded clones get a size class; other rows say once, few or many, or leave the size out.

j_gene: TRBJ2-3; v_gene: TRBV30; abundance: NA; d_gene: NA; CDR3nt: TGTGCCTGGAGCCCCCAGGGTGCTAGCACAGATACGCAGTATTTT; CDR3aa: CAWSPQGASTDTQYF
j_gene: TRBJ2-5; v_gene: TRBV2; abundance: NA; d_gene: NA; CDR3nt: TGTGCCAGCAGTGCAAGGGGAGAGACCCAGTACTTC; CDR3aa: CASSARGETQYF
j_gene: TRBJ2-1; v_gene: TRBV24-1; abundance: NA; d_gene: TRBD2; CDR3nt: TGTGCCACCAGTGATGGTCTAGCGGATTCCTACAATGAGCAGTTCTTC; CDR3aa: CATSDGLADSYNEQFF
j_gene: TRBJ2-1; v_gene: TRBV5-1; abundance: NA; d_gene: TRBD2; CDR3nt: TGCGCCAGCAGCTTCACTAGCGGCCCGCAGTTCTTC; CDR3aa: CASSFTSGPQFF
j_gene: TRBJ1-3; v_gene: TRBV28; abundance: NA; d_gene: TRBD1; CDR3nt: TGTGCCAGCAGTGAGGGACAGGGAAGCTCTGGAAACACCATATATTTT; CDR3aa: CASSEGQGSSGNTIYF
j_gene: TRBJ2-5; v_gene: TRBV25-1; abundance: once; d_gene: TRBD2; CDR3nt: TGTGCCAGCAGTGAATCGGGGGGTGAGGGGAACCAAGAGACCCAGTACTTC; CDR3aa: CASSESGGEGNQETQYF
j_gene: TRBJ2-7; v_gene: TRBV4-1; abundance: NA; d_gene: NA; CDR3nt: TGCGCCAGCAGCCAAGACGTCCGCGGCAGAGGCTACGAGCAGTACTTC; CDR3aa: CASSQDVRGRGYEQYF
j_gene: TRBJ1-1; v_gene: TRBV29-1; abundance: NA; d_gene: NA; CDR3nt: TGCAGCGTTTATTCAGCGGACCCTGAAGCTTTCTTT; CDR3aa: CSVYSADPEAFF
j_gene: TRBJ1-1; v_gene: TRBV4-1; abundance: NA; d_gene: NA; CDR3nt: TGCGCCAGCAGCCAAGAACAGTTGATGAACACTGAAGCTTTCTTT; CDR3aa: CASSQEQLMNTEAFF
j_gene: TRBJ2-7; v_gene: TRBV18; abundance: NA; d_gene: NA; CDR3nt: TGTGCCAGCTCACCATTAGGCGGGCCCTCCTACGAGCAGTACTTC; CDR3aa: CASSPLGGPSYEQYF
j_gene: TRBJ1-5; v_gene: TRBV5-1; abundance: NA; d_gene: NA; CDR3nt: TGCGCCAGCAGCTTGGCCCCAGGCCCGCAGCCCCAGCATTTT; CDR3aa: CASSLAPGPQPQHF
j_gene: TRBJ2-5; v_gene: TRBV15; abundance: NA; d_gene: NA; CDR3nt: TGTGCCACCAGCAGTTGGAGCGGGCAAGAGACCCAGTACTTC; CDR3aa: CATSSWSGQETQYF
j_gene: TRBJ2-3; v_gene: TRBV3-1/TRBV3-2; abundance: NA; d_gene: TRBD1; CDR3nt: TGTGCCAGCAGCCAAGTAGGGGGCGCAGATACGCAGTATTTT; CDR3aa: CASSQVGGADTQYF
j_gene: TRBJ2-7; v_gene: TRBV24-1; abundance: NA; d_gene: TRBD2; CDR3nt: TGTGCCACCAGTGACCTGACTAGCGCGGATCCCGACGAGCAGTACTTC; CDR3aa: CATSDLTSADPDEQYF
j_gene: TRBJ2-7; v_gene: TRBV14; abundance: NA; d_gene: NA; CDR3nt: TGTGCCAGCAGCCAGGCGGGATGGTCTTTGGAGCAGTACTTC; CDR3aa: CASSQAGWSLEQYF
j_gene: TRBJ1-6; v_gene: TRBV2; abundance: NA; d_gene: TRBD1; CDR3nt: TGTGCCAGCAAGGACAGGGCCTTAGGGAATTCACCCCTCCACTTT; CDR3aa: CASKDRALGNSPLHF
j_gene: TRBJ1-6; v_gene: TRBV27; abundance: NA; d_gene: NA; CDR3nt: TGTGCCAGCAGTTCCGAGGGTAGCTCCTATAATTCACCCCTCCACTTT; CDR3aa: CASSSEGSSYNSPLHF
j_gene: TRBJ2-7; v_gene: TRBV11-2; abundance: NA; d_gene: NA; CDR3nt: TGTGCCAGCAGCTTAGAGCAGGGAGGCTACGAGCAGTACTTC; CDR3aa: CASSLEQGGYEQYF
j_gene: TRBJ2-1; v_gene: TRBV28; abundance: once; d_gene: TRBD2; CDR3nt: TGTGCCAGCAGTCTCTACCGGACTAGCGAGTACAATGAGCAGTTCTTC; CDR3aa: CASSLYRTSEYNEQFF
j_gene: TRBJ2-7; v_gene: TRBV6-5; abundance: NA; d_gene: TRBD2; CDR3nt: TGTGCCAGCAGTTACGGAGCGGGAGAGGTCGAGCAGTACTTC; CDR3aa: CASSYGAGEVEQYF
j_gene: TRBJ1-5; v_gene: TRBV28; abundance: few; d_gene: NA; CDR3nt: TGTGCCAGCAGTTTCGACACCGATAGCAATCAGCCCCAGCATTTT; CDR3aa: CASSFDTDSNQPQHF
j_gene: TRBJ1-1; v_gene: TRBV29-1; abundance: NA; d_gene: TRBD1; CDR3nt: TGCAGCGTCTTCGCCGGGACAGGAATGAACACTGAAGCTTTCTTT; CDR3aa: CSVFAGTGMNTEAFF
j_gene: TRBJ2-6; v_gene: TRBV5-5; abundance: NA; d_gene: NA; CDR3nt: TGTGCCAGCAGCAGGGGACAACCAAACTCTGGGGCCAACGTCCTGACTTTC; CDR3aa: CASSRGQPNSGANVLTF
j_gene: TRBJ1-1; v_gene: TRBV4-3; abundance: NA; d_gene: NA; CDR3nt: TGCGCCAGCAGCCAAGATCGAGGTGTGTCGGCTTTCTTT; CDR3aa: CASSQDRGVSAFF
j_gene: TRBJ1-5; v_gene: TRBV7-9; abundance: NA; d_gene: NA; CDR3nt: TGTGCCAGCAGCTTATTGCGGGATCAGCCCCAGCATTTT; CDR3aa: CASSLLRDQPQHF
j_gene: TRBJ2-1; v_gene: TRBV29-1; abundance: NA; d_gene: NA; CDR3nt: TGCAGCGTTGAAGATCTAGAAAGCTCCTACAATGAGCAGTTCTTC; CDR3aa: CSVEDLESSYNEQFF